This T cell receptor beta chain was retrieved from a study of PD-1 blockade in classical Hodgkin lymphoma. Each patient experienced a relapse that followed autologous stem cell transplantation, and brentuximab vedotin exposure varied. Using immunoSEQ multiplex PCR, the repertoire was profiled, and TCRdb retains in-frame clones only, with some absent. The table has 46,000 or so clones, about 78% seen once; the top ten hold approximately 20%. The CDR3 has 13 residues. Per germline, CDR1 MNHEY and CDR2 SMNVEV (reference sequence). Trimming stripped 4 bases from V and 5 bases from J, with 11 bases between.

The chain is built from TRBV27 and TRBJ1-1; D remains unclear. This TCR derives from a human donor with classical Hodgkin lymphoma. The sequencing used peripheral blood mononuclear cells (PBMCs), collected before the second cycle of nivolumab. The CDR3 DNA sequence: TGTGCCAGCAGTTCGACACCGTGGACTGAAGCTTTCTTT. Its protein is CASSSTPWTEAFF.